The 30 T cell receptor beta chains in this list originate from one sample, sequenced in a study of identifying expanded T cells in peripheral blood. Sequenced by immunoSEQ multiplex PCR; TCRdb stores in-frame clones only, minus some. The sample holds over 75,000 clones, approximately 88% seen once. The specimen sequenced was blood. Receptor source: a person between 18 and 70 years old in good health.

The rearrangement links TRBV27 to TRBJ1-1; possible D gene TRBD1, 5 bases. This CDR3 spans 13 amino acids. Germline V gene data show CDR1 as MNHEY and CDR2 as SMNVEV (reference sequence). The ends were cut back, 4 bases at V and 4 bases at J, with 10 bases in the middle. The CDR3 loop reads CASSSWGLTEAFF. Here the CDR3 DNA reads TGTGCCAGCAGTTCCTGGGGCCTCACTGAAGCTTTCTTT.

The chain combines TRBV28 with TRBJ1-2, with D possibly being TRBD1 (6 bases). Germline V gene sequence: CDR1 MDHEN, CDR2 SYDVKM. V shed 3 bases and J shed 2 bases, with 7 bases lying between them. The CDR3 is 13 amino acids. The CDR3: CASSLGTNYGYTF. The CDR3 DNA reads as TGTGCCAGCAGTTTGGGGACAAACTATGGCTACACCTTC.

V gene TRBV28 combines with J gene TRBJ2-5; unclear D gene. Deletions cut 5 bases from V and 7 bases from J, with 8 bases between. The CDR3 is made up of 11 amino acids. Germline V lookup: CDR1 MDHEN, CDR2 SYDVKM. The DNA of the CDR3 is TGTGCCAGCAGTCCTTCCCGGACCCAGTACTTC. The encoded protein is CASSPSRTQYF. The full variable domain, with the rest looked up from reference TRBV28 and TRBJ2-5, is DVKVTQSSRYLVKRTGEKVFLECVQDMDHENMFWYRQDPGLGLRLIYFSYDVKMKEKGDIPEGYSVSREKKERFSLILESASTNQTSMYLCASSPSRTQYFGPGTRLLVL.

The chain couples TRBV28 to TRBJ2-7; the match to TRBD1 covers 7 bases. Looked up from germline, CDR1 is MDHEN and CDR2 is SYDVKM. This CDR3 contains 15 residues. With V trimmed by 6 bases and J by 0 bases, 8 bases remained unmatched. CDR3 DNA: TGTGCCAGCAGCCCCGGACAGGCGTACTCCTACGAGCAGTACTTC. It encodes CASSPGQAYSYEQYF.

The chain carries TRBV7-2 and TRBJ2-2; the D is unclear. The CDR3 has 14 residues. The V end was cut by 1 base, the J end by 1 base, with 4 bases between. Germline V lookup: CDR1 SGHTA, CDR2 FQGNSA. In nucleotides, the CDR3 is TGTGCCAGCAGCTTAGTCCGGAACACCGGGGAGCTGTTTTTT. Translation: CASSLVRNTGELFF.

The sample holds many counts of this clone. V and J are TRBV4-2 and TRBJ1-5; 7 bases agree with TRBD1. The CDR3 has 15 amino acids. V lost 3 bases, J lost 8 bases, and 10 bases stayed unmatched. CDR1 is LGHNA, CDR2 YNFKEQ, per germline. This CDR3 reads CASSHGDREDKPQHF. The CDR3 DNA follows: TGTGCCAGCAGCCATGGTGACAGGGAGGATAAGCCCCAGCATTTT.

This clone was counted once. This chain joins TRBV28 and TRBJ1-2; D is unresolved. Germline V CDR1 and CDR2: MDHEN, SYDVKM. The germline V and J ends were trimmed by 3 bases and 1 base, with 6 bases remaining between them. This CDR3 is built from 13 residues. The CDR3 here is CASSFTDNYGYTF. The CDR3 DNA reads TGTGCCAGCAGTTTTACAGATAACTATGGCTACACCTTC.

This clone was seen only once. The chain combines TRBV4-3 with TRBJ2-7, with a possible D match to TRBD2 (6 bases). The V gene lost 1 base and the J gene lost 3 bases, with 25 bases spanning the gap. The CDR3 runs 19 residues. The germline V gene has CDR1 LGHNA and CDR2 YSLEER. The CDR3 reads CASSQARFREPNSGYEQYF. The CDR3 nucleotides are TGCGCCAGCAGCCAAGCCAGATTCCGGGAGCCCAATAGTGGCTACGAGCAGTACTTC.

This clone was counted a few times. This chain links TRBV7-3 with TRBJ2-3, with 13 bases identical to TRBD2. Germline V gives CDR1 SGHTA, CDR2 FQGTGA. The CDR3 sequence is 13 residues long. V dropped 8 bases and J dropped 12; count of bases not matched to a gene: 8. The CDR3 spells CASGGGTSGTQYF. The CDR3 DNA sequence: TGTGCCAGCGGGGGAGGGACTAGCGGGACTCAGTATTTT.

The chain recombines TRBV2 with TRBJ1-4; 12 bases are a match to TRBD1. CDR1 and CDR2 from the germline V gene are SNHLY and FYNNEI. J lost 7 bases, V lost 6 bases, and 3 bases had no gene match. The CDR3 is 14 amino acids. The DNA of the CDR3 is TGTGCCAGCAGGGGGACAGGGGGCGGTGAAAAACTGTTTTTT. Amino acid sequence: CASRGTGGGEKLFF. The entire variable domain, with the rest obtained from reference TRBV2 and TRBJ1-4, is as follows: EPEVTQTPSHQVTQMGQEVILRCVPISNHLYFYWYRQILGQKVEFLVSFYNNEISEKSEIFDDQFSVERPDGSNFTLKIRSTKLEDSAMYFCASRGTGGGEKLFFGSGTQLSVL.

The chain carries TRBV5-1 and TRBJ2-1; TRBD1 matches at 10 bases. CDR3 length: 15 residues. J gave up 10 bases and V 4 bases, and 11 bases lay outside the gene matches. Per germline, CDR1 SGHRS and CDR2 YFSETQ. CDR3 DNA sequence: TGCGCCAGCAGCACGACAGGGGGCCAAAATATAGAGCAGTTCTTC. It yields the protein CASSTTGGQNIEQFF.

The CDR3 nucleotides read TGTGCCAGCCGACCGCCGGGGGGCTTTGGCAATCAGCCCCAGCATTTT. Its protein product is CASRPPGGFGNQPQHF. This chain uses TRBV2 with TRBJ1-5; D might be TRBD1 (6 bases). The CDR3 contains 16 residues. In germline, CDR1 is SNHLY, CDR2 FYNNEI. Between the trimmed V and J ends, which lost 8 bases and 2 bases, there was a span of 19 bases.

The rearrangement joins TRBV11-2 to TRBJ1-5; 7 bases are shared with TRBD1. The CDR3 runs 15 residues. Germline CDR1 reads SGHAT; CDR2 reads FQNNGV. J was trimmed by 4 bases and V by 5 bases; bases with no gene match: 8. In DNA form, the CDR3 reads TGTGCCAGCAGCCCTGACAGGGAGGAAAATCAGCCCCAGCATTTT. Its translation: CASSPDREENQPQHF.

In its sample, this clone ranks as large (0.1 to 1%). The chain employs TRBV19 and TRBJ1-1; D remains unclear. The CDR3 sequence is 13 residues long. The V end was cut by 5 bases, the J end by 0 bases, with 7 bases between. The V gene's germline CDR1 is LNHDA and CDR2 SQIVND (reference sequence). CDR3 coding DNA: TGTGCCAGTAGTTTCTCCATGAACACTGAAGCTTTCTTT. Translating it yields CASSFSMNTEAFF.

This chain connects TRBV6-1 to TRBJ2-5; 14 bases line up with TRBD2. J lost 7 bases, V lost 3 bases, and 4 bases had no gene match. CDR1 and CDR2 (germline): MNHNS, SASEGT. This CDR3 region has 15 residues. CDR3 region: CASSETSGGARTQYF. CDR3 sequence (DNA): TGTGCCAGCAGTGAGACTAGCGGGGGGGCCAGGACCCAGTACTTC.

Only a few counts were recorded for this clone. The rearrangement links TRBV4-3 to TRBJ2-7; D possibly matches TRBD1 or TRBD2 (7 bases each). CDR1 and CDR2 (germline): LGHNA, YSLEER. The V gene lost 0 bases and the J gene lost 2 bases, with 11 bases spanning the gap. CDR3 size: 15 residues. The CDR3 sequence is CASSQDQGGPYEQYF. In DNA, the CDR3 is TGCGCCAGCAGCCAAGACCAGGGGGGGCCCTACGAGCAGTACTTC.

The chain carries TRBV7-9 and TRBJ2-7; a possible D gene is TRBD1 (7 bases). V was trimmed by 5 bases and J by 7 bases, leaving 15 bases between them. Per germline, CDR1 SEHNR and CDR2 FQNEAQ (reference sequence). The CDR3 covers 13 residues. The CDR3 loop is CASSALQGREQYF. Here the CDR3 DNA reads TGTGCCAGCAGCGCCCTACAGGGGAGGGAGCAGTACTTC.

The chain employs TRBV5-1 and TRBJ1-1; D is unresolved. This CDR3 has 13 residues. CDR1 SGHRS and CDR2 YFSETQ come from the germline V gene. The V end lost 2 bases, the J end lost 1 base, and 6 bases lay between the germline ends. The chain's CDR3 is CASSLTENTEAFF. The CDR3, as DNA: TGCGCCAGCAGCTTAACAGAGAACACTGAAGCTTTCTTT.

This clone has just one count. This chain links TRBV19 with TRBJ2-5; TRBD1 might be the D (6 bases). The germline V gene has CDR1 LNHDA and CDR2 SQIVND (reference sequence). The V and J ends lost 5 bases and 1 base respectively, with 11 bases between them. This CDR3 spans 14 amino acids. CDR3 sequence reads: CASSLQGGQETQYF. CDR3 nucleotides: TGTGCCAGTAGTTTACAGGGTGGCCAAGAGACCCAGTACTTC.

This clone occurred a few times. The chain combines TRBV7-2 with TRBJ2-5; possibly TRBD1 for D (5 bases). V gave up 6 bases and J gave up 4 bases, with 12 bases separating them. CDR3 length equals 13 residues. In germline, CDR1 is SGHTA, CDR2 FQGNSA. DNA of the CDR3: TGTGCCAGCAGATATACAGGTTCAGAGACCCAGTACTTC. Protein product: CASRYTGSETQYF.

The chain combines TRBV28 with TRBJ1-1; D might be TRBD1 (5 bases). Germline CDR1 is MDHEN and CDR2 is SYDVKM. V dropped 5 bases and J dropped 3 bases, with 16 bases sitting between them. The CDR3 contains 15 residues. The CDR3 DNA follows: TGTGCCAGCAGTAATGCGGGGCGGAGGGACACTGAAGCTTTCTTT. This sequence encodes CASSNAGRRDTEAFF.

This chain joins TRBV7-2 and TRBJ2-2; D gene ambiguous. The CDR3 consists of 12 residues. Between the trimmed V and J ends, which lost 4 bases and 6 bases, there was a span of 6 bases. Germline CDR1 SGHTA, CDR2 FQGNSA. The CDR3 nucleotides are TGTGCCAGCAGCTCGTATCCCGGGGAGCTGTTTTTT. Translating it yields CASSSYPGELFF.

This clone was detected once. The genes are TRBV28 and TRBJ1-5, with TRBD1 matching over 8 bases. The J segment lost 6 bases and the V segment lost 6 bases, leaving 7 bases of the junction unmatched. This CDR3 has 14 amino acids. Looked up from germline, CDR1 is MDHEN and CDR2 is SYDVKM. In nucleotides, the CDR3 is TGTGCCAGCAGCCAGGGGGCGCGTGCTCAGCCCCAGCATTTT. Its protein product is CASSQGARAQPQHF. The full variable domain, completed using reference TRBV28 and TRBJ1-5, is DVKVTQSSRYLVKRTGEKVFLECVQDMDHENMFWYRQDPGLGLRLIYFSYDVKMKEKGDIPEGYSVSREKKERFSLILESASTNQTSMYLCASSQGARAQPQHFGDGTRLSIL.

This clone was seen only once. The chain uses TRBV10-2 and TRBJ2-1, with 8 nucleotides matching TRBD2. Germline values: CDR1 WSHSY, CDR2 SAAADI. The V and J ends lost 6 bases and 4 bases, in that order; junction bases with no gene match: 11. The CDR3 is 16 residues long. The CDR3 loop is CASRAPRAGEYNEQFF. The CDR3 DNA sequence: TGCGCCAGCAGGGCCCCTAGAGCGGGGGAATACAATGAGCAGTTCTTC.

This clone came up once. J is TRBJ2-5 and V is TRBV4-3; TRBD2 aligns across 10 bases. Germline CDR1 is LGHNA and CDR2 is YSLEER. The CDR3 spans 16 residues. J was trimmed by 7 bases and V by 0 bases; bases with no gene match: 8. CDR3 region: CASSQDPSGSLGTQYF. In DNA form, the CDR3 reads TGCGCCAGCAGCCAAGATCCTAGCGGGAGCTTGGGGACCCAGTACTTC.

This chain links TRBV25-1 with TRBJ2-7; 8 bases are shared with TRBD1. The V gene end was trimmed by 2 bases and the J gene end by 3 bases; junction bases not matched to a gene: 6. CDR3 size: 15 residues. Germline V gene sequence: CDR1 MGHDK, CDR2 SYGVNS. The CDR3 loop reads CASSELGQGGYEQYF. CDR3 coding DNA: TGTGCCAGCAGTGAACTCGGACAGGGTGGCTACGAGCAGTACTTC.

This chain connects TRBV7-9 to TRBJ2-2, with no clear D. The CDR3 sequence is 16 residues long. V was clipped by 1 base and J by 0 bases, with 9 bases between them. The germline CDR1 and CDR2 sequences are SEHNR and FQNEAQ (reference sequence). As DNA, the CDR3 is TGTGCCAGCAGCTTAGAATCAGGACCGAACACCGGGGAGCTGTTTTTT. Translating it yields CASSLESGPNTGELFF. Full variable domain (rest looked up from reference TRBV7-9 and TRBJ2-2): DTGVSQNPRHKITKRGQNVTFRCDPISEHNRLYWYRQTLGQGPEFLTYFQNEAQLEKSRLLSDRFSAERPKGSFSTLEIQRTEQGDSAMYLCASSLESGPNTGELFFGEGSRLTVL.

The rearrangement uses TRBV9 and TRBJ1-6; unclear D gene. Trimming took off 4 bases at V and 5 bases at J, with 13 bases between the two ends. Germline loops: CDR1 SGDLS, CDR2 YYNGEE. This CDR3 is built from 15 residues. CDR3 sequence: CASSPSDWDNSPLHF. For the CDR3, the DNA is TGTGCCAGCAGCCCTTCTGATTGGGATAATTCACCCCTCCACTTT. The whole variable domain, remainder taken from reference TRBV9 and TRBJ1-6, is DSGVTQTPKHLITATGQRVTLRCSPRSGDLSVYWYQQSLDQGLQFLIQYYNGEERAKGNILERFSAQQFPDLHSELNLSSLELGDSALYFCASSPSDWDNSPLHFGNGTRLTVT.

This clone was seen just once. The V call is TRBV5-6, the J call TRBJ2-2; perhaps TRBD2 as D (6 bases). V lost 4 bases and J 6 bases, leaving 16 bases between the germline ends. The germline CDR1 and CDR2 sequences are SGHDT and YYEEEE. This CDR3 has 15 amino acids. The CDR3 spells CASSRDLPASGELFF. The CDR3, as DNA: TGTGCCAGCAGCCGGGACTTACCAGCTTCCGGGGAGCTGTTTTTT.

This clone has more than one count but fewer than ten. This chain links TRBV7-2 with TRBJ2-3, with D possibly being TRBD2 (6 bases). The length of the CDR3 is 11 residues. The V gene's germline CDR1 is SGHTA and CDR2 FQGNSA. The V end lost 8 bases, the J end lost 6 bases, and 9 bases lay between the germline ends. The CDR3 nucleotides read TGTGCCAGCGGGACTCGGGATACGCAGTATTTT. Encoded protein: CASGTRDTQYF.